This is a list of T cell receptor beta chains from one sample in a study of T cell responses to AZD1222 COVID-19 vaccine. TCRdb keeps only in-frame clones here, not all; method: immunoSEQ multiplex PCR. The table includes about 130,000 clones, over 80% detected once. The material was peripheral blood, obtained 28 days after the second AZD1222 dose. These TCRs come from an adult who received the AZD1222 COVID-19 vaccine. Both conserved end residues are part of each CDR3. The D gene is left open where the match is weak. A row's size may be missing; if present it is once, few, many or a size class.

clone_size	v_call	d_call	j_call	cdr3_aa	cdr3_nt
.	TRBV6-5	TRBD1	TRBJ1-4	CASSYKTGFNEKLFF	TGTGCCAGCAGTTACAAGACAGGGTTTAATGAAAAACTGTTTTTT
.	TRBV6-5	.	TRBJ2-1	CASRYRDSYNEQFF	TGTGCCAGCAGATACAGGGACTCCTACAATGAGCAGTTCTTC
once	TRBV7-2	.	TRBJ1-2	CASSPSTDNYGYTF	TGTGCCAGCAGCCCCTCGACAGATAACTATGGCTACACCTTC
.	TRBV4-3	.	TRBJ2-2	CASSQDNTGELFF	TGCGCCAGCAGCCAAGATAACACCGGGGAGCTGTTTTTT
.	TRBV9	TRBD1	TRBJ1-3	CASSVERDRGISGNTIYF	TGTGCCAGCAGCGTAGAACGGGACAGGGGGATCTCTGGAAACACCATATATTTT
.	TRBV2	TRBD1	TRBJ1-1	CASRTGITEAFF	TGTGCCAGTCGGACAGGGATCACTGAAGCTTTCTTT
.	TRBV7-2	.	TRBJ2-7	CASSLAVRAHYEQYF	TGTGCCAGCAGCTTAGCGGTGCGGGCCCACTACGAGCAGTACTTC
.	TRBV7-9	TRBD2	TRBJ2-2	CASSPREGATGELFF	TGTGCCAGCAGCCCGCGGGAGGGGGCAACCGGGGAGCTGTTTTTT
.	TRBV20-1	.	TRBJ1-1	CRGAATEAFF	TGCAGGGGCGCCGCCACTGAAGCTTTCTTT
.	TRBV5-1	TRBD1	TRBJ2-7	CASSPQGGSYEQYF	TGCGCCAGCAGCCCACAGGGGGGCTCCTACGAGCAGTACTTC
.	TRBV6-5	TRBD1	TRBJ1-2	CASSGPGQGNYGYTF	TGTGCCAGTTCGGGCCCGGGACAGGGGAACTATGGCTACACCTTC
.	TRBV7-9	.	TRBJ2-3	CASSLGRMVAALDTQYF	TGTGCCAGCAGCTTGGGAAGGATGGTAGCGGCGTTAGATACGCAGTATTTT
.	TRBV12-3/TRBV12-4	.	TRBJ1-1	CASSAGVTEAFF	TGTGCCAGCAGTGCAGGAGTCACTGAAGCTTTCTTT
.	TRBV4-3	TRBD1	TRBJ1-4	CASTPGGSTNEKLFF	TGCGCCAGCACACCAGGGGGCTCAACTAATGAAAAACTGTTTTTT
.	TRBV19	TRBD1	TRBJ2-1	CASSVGTGSYNEQFF	TGTGCCAGTAGTGTCGGGACAGGGAGCTACAATGAGCAGTTCTTC
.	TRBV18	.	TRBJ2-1	CASSPTRGGSYNEQFF	TGTGCCAGCTCACCAACTCGAGGGGGATCCTACAATGAGCAGTTCTTC
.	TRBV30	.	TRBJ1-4	CAWRRVTNEKLFF	TGTGCCTGGAGGAGGGTGACGAATGAAAAACTGTTTTTT
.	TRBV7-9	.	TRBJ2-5	CASSFLRGQYQETQYF	TGTGCCAGCAGCTTCCTGAGGGGCCAGTACCAAGAGACCCAGTACTTC
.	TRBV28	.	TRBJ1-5	CASSLGQPQHF	TGTGCCAGCAGTTTGGGCCAGCCCCAGCATTTT
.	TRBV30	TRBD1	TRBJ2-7	CAWATGTVYEQYF	TGTGCCTGGGCTACCGGGACAGTATACGAGCAGTACTTC
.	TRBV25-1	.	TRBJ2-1	CASSDPWGRYNEQFF	TGTGCCAGCAGTGACCCTTGGGGCCGATACAATGAGCAGTTCTTC
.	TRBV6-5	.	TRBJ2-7	CASRQGASYEQYF	TGTGCCAGCAGACAGGGAGCTTCCTACGAGCAGTACTTC
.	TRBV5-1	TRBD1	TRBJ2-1	CASSSGTGGSVSYNEQFF	TGCGCCAGCAGCTCCGGGACAGGGGGCTCAGTGTCCTACAATGAGCAGTTCTTC
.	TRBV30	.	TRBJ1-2	CAWSVGGAFNYGYTF	TGTGCCTGGAGTGTAGGAGGCGCTTTTAACTATGGCTACACCTTC
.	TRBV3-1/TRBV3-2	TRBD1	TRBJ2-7	CASSQPRLLRTGSYEQYF	TGTGCCAGCAGCCAACCCCGACTTTTGAGGACAGGGTCCTACGAGCAGTACTTC
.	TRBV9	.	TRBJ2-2	CASSVEGGNTGELFF	TGTGCCAGCAGCGTAGAGGGCGGAAACACCGGGGAGCTGTTTTTT
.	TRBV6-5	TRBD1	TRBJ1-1	CASSFNRGRPDTEAFF	TGTGCCAGCAGTTTTAACAGGGGGCGCCCAGACACTGAAGCTTTCTTT
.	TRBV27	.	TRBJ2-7	CATRVAGTLYEQYF	TGTGCCACCCGGGTAGCCGGAACACTCTACGAGCAGTACTTC
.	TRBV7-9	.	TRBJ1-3	CASSGNTIYF	TGTGCCAGCAGCGGAAACACCATATATTTT
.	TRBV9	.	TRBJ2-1	CASSVFSAAGYNEQFF	TGTGCCAGCAGCGTTTTTTCGGCTGCGGGGTACAATGAGCAGTTCTTC
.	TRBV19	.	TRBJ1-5	CASSIDWGGNQPQHF	TGTGCCAGTAGTATAGATTGGGGGGGCAATCAGCCCCAGCATTTT
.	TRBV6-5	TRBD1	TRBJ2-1	CASTSQGNEQFF	TGTGCCAGCACATCACAGGGGAATGAGCAGTTCTTC
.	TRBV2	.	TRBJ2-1	CASSRDYNEQFF	TGTGCCAGCAGTCGGGACTACAATGAGCAGTTCTTC
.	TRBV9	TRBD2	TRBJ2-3	CASSVATSGGDTQYF	TGTGCCAGCAGCGTAGCTACTAGCGGTGGAGATACGCAGTATTTT
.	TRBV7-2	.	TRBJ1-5	CASSLRSNQPQHF	TGTGCCAGCAGCCTCCGCAGCAATCAGCCCCAGCATTTT
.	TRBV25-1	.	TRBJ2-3	CASIQHGNTDTQYF	TGTGCCAGCATTCAACACGGGAACACAGATACGCAGTATTTT
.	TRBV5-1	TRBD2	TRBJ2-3	CASSLSGTSTDTQYF	TGCGCCAGCAGCCTTAGCGGGACTAGCACAGATACGCAGTATTTT
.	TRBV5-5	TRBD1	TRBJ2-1	CASSPGTAIISYNEQFF	TGTGCCAGCAGCCCCGGGACAGCTATCATCTCCTACAATGAGCAGTTCTTC
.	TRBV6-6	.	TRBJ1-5	CASSPIGPQHF	TGTGCCAGCAGCCCCATTGGGCCCCAGCATTTT
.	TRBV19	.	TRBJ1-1	CASSRQDTEAFF	TGTGCCAGTAGTAGGCAGGACACTGAAGCTTTCTTT
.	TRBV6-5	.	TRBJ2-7	CASSEFPGVTYEQYF	TGTGCCAGCTCAGAGTTCCCCGGGGTGACGTACGAGCAGTACTTC
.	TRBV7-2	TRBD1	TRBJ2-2	CASSLAGGQGAVGELFF	TGTGCCAGCAGCTTAGCGGGGGGACAGGGGGCGGTCGGGGAGCTGTTTTTT
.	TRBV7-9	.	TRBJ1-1	CASSLMGNTEAFF	TGTGCCAGCAGCTTAATGGGGAACACTGAAGCTTTCTTT
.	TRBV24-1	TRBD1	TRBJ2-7	CATEPSSGQGNYEQYF	TGTGCCACCGAACCCTCTTCGGGACAGGGTAATTACGAGCAGTACTTC
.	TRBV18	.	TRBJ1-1	CASSQAQGDTEAFF	TGTGCCAGCTCACAGGCCCAGGGAGACACTGAAGCTTTCTTT
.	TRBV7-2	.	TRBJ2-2	CASSLAPRTNTGELFF	TGTGCCAGCAGCTTAGCGCCCAGGACGAACACCGGGGAGCTGTTTTTT
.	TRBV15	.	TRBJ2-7	CATSAGGASSYEQYF	TGTGCCACCAGCGCTGGCGGGGCGAGCTCCTACGAGCAGTACTTC
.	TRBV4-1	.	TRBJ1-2	CASSQPGTYGYTF	TGCGCCAGCAGCCAACCCGGAACCTATGGCTACACCTTC
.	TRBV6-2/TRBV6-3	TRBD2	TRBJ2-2	CTSSAPSGSPTGELFF	TGTACCAGCAGTGCGCCTAGCGGGAGCCCCACCGGGGAGCTGTTTTTT
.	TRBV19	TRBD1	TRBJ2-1	CASRIQGSSYNEQFF	TGTGCCAGTAGAATACAGGGGAGCTCCTACAATGAGCAGTTCTTC
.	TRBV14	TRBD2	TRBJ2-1	CASSQLAGASNEQFF	TGTGCCAGCAGCCAACTAGCGGGAGCATCAAATGAGCAGTTCTTC